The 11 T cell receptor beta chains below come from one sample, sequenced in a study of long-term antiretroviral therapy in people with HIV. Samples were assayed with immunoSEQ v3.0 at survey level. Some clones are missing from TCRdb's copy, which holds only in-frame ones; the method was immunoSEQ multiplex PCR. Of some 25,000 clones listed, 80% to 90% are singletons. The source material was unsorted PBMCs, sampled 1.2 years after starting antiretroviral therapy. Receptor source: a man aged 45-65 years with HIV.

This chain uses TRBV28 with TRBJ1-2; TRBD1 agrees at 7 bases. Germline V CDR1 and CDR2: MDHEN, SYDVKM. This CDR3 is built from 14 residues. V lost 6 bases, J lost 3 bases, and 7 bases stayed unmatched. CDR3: CASSTRDSYYGYTF. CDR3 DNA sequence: TGTGCCAGCAGCACCCGGGACAGCTACTATGGCTACACCTTC.

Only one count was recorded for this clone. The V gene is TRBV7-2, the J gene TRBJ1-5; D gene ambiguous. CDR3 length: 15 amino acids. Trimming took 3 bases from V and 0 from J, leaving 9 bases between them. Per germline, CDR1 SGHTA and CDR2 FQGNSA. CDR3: CASSFGPYSNQPQHF. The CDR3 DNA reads TGTGCCAGCAGCTTCGGCCCCTATAGCAATCAGCCCCAGCATTTT. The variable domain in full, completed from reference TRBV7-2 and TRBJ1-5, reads GAGVSQSPSNKVTEKGKDVELRCDPISGHTALYWYRQSLGQGLEFLIYFQGNSAPDKSGLPSDRFSAERTGGSVSTLTIQRTQQEDSAVYLCASSFGPYSNQPQHFGDGTRLSIL.

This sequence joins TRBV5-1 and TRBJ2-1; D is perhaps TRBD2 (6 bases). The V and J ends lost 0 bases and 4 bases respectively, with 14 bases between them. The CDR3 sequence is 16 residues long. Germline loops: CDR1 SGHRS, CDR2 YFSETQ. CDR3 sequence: CASSLDELASYNEQFF. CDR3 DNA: TGCGCCAGCAGCTTGGACGAACTAGCATCATACAATGAGCAGTTCTTC.

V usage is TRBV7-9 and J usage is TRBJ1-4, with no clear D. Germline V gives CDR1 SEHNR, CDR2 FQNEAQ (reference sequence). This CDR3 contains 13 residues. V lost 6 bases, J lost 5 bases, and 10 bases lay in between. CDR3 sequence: CASRLGTNEKLFF. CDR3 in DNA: TGTGCCAGCAGACTAGGCACCAATGAAAAACTGTTTTTT. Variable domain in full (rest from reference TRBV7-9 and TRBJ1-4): DTGVSQNPRHKITKRGQNVTFRCDPISEHNRLYWYRQTLGQGPEFLTYFQNEAQLEKSRLLSDRFSAERPKGSFSTLEIQRTEQGDSAMYLCASRLGTNEKLFFGSGTQLSVL.

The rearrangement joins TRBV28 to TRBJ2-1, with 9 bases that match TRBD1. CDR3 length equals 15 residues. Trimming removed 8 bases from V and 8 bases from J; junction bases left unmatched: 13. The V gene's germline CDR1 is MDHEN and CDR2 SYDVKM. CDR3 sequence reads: CASGGGGQGKHEQFF. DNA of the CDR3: TGTGCCAGCGGGGGGGGAGGACAGGGGAAGCATGAGCAGTTCTTC.

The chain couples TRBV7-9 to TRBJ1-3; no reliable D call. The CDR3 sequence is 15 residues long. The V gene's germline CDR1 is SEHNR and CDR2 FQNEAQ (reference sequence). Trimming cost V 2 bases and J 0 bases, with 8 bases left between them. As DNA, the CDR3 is TGTGCCAGCAGCTTATCGGGGAACTCTGGAAACACCATATATTTT. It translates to CASSLSGNSGNTIYF.

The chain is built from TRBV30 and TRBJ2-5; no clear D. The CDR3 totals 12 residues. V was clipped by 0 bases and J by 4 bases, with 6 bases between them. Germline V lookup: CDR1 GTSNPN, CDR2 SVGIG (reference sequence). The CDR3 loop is CAWSVGGETQYF. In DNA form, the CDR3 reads TGTGCCTGGAGTGTAGGCGGAGAGACCCAGTACTTC.

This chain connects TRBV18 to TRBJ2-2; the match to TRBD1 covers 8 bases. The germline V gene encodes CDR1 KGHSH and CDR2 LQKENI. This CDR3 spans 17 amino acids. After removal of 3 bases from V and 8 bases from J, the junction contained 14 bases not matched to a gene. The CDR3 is CASSPPTGTGFSGELFF. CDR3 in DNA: TGTGCCAGCTCACCCCCCACCGGGACAGGTTTTTCTGGGGAGCTGTTTTTT. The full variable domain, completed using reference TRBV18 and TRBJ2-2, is NAGVMQNPRHLVRRRGQEARLRCSPMKGHSHVYWYRQLPEEGLKFMVYLQKENIIDESGMPKERFSAEFPKEGPSILRIQQVVRGDSAAYFCASSPPTGTGFSGELFFGEGSRLTVL.

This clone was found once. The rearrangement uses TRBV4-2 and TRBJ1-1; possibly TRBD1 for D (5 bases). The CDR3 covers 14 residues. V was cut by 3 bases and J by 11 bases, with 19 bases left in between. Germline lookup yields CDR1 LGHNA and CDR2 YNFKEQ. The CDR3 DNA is TGTGCCAGCAGCCATCCGTGGGGGAGGGCCGGGGCTTTCTTT. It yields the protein CASSHPWGRAGAFF.

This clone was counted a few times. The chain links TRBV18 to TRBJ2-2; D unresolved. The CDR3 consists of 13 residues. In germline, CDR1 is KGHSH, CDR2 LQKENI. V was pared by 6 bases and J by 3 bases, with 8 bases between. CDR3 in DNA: TGTGCCAGCTCGCCTTCCCACACCGGGGAGCTGTTTTTT. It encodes CASSPSHTGELFF.

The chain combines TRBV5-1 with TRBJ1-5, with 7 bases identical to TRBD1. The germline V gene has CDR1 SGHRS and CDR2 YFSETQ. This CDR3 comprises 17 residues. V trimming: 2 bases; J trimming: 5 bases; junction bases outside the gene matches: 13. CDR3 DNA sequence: TGCGCCAGCAGCTTCATCAGGTCCAGGGGGGGGGATCAGCCCCAGCATTTT. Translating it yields CASSFIRSRGGDQPQHF.